This T cell receptor beta chain was retrieved from a study of T-cell reconstitution after alpha-beta-depleted transplantation in children. The study, taken as a whole, reports: A year post-transplant, T-cell counts and diversity derived mostly from newly produced T cells. Several hundred rapidly expanded clones from non-depleted graft cells reportedly supplied alpha-beta T cells about two months post-transplant. The high TCRbeta diversity at day 60 in some patients came from surviving recipient T cells and thymic progenitors.

This clonotype has only a few counts. Its target is unknown. The authors prepared the TCRbeta library with unique molecular identifiers. Using its own MiXCR run on the PCR reads, TCRdb lists one record per CDR3 protein. The sample has about 830,000 distinct CDR3 sequences, approximately 15% seen once. Germline CDR1 and CDR2: SGHRS and YFSETQ. The junction had 10 bases not matched to a gene; V was cut back by 4 bases and J by 2 bases. The CDR3 contains 18 residues. The chain recombines TRBV5-1 with TRBJ2-6, with 9 bases matching TRBD1. The sample here was PBMCs, mostly from graft donor cells, taken 360 days after TCRalphabeta/CD19-depleted stem cell transplant. The clonotype was recovered from a male patient younger than 18 who had a stem cell transplant for acute lymphoblastic leukemia, so the T cells may come from the graft donor. CDR3 nucleotides: TGCGCCAGCAGCCCCTACCGGACAGGGGCGGCTGGGGCCAACGTCCTGACTTTC. Translated, it gives CASSPYRTGAAGANVLTF.